These 4 T cell receptor beta chains came from one sample sequenced in a study of control samples from healthy donors and cancer patients. The repertoire was sequenced with immunoSEQ multiplex PCR; TCRdb's copy has only in-frame clones and lacks some. The sample records 150,000 to 200,000 clones, roughly nine tenths being singletons. Material: blood. The receptors were sampled from a man aged 30 to 45 in good health.

The CDR3 is CASSESLTYGYTF. In DNA, the CDR3 is TGTGCCAGCAGTGAATCCCTGACCTATGGCTACACCTTC. The chain joins TRBV6-1 to TRBJ1-2, with D unresolved. Per germline, CDR1 MNHNS and CDR2 SASEGT. The V end was cut by 2 bases, the J end by 4 bases, with 8 bases between. This CDR3 has 13 amino acids.

This clone has only a few counts. This rearrangement joins TRBV24-1 to TRBJ1-2; the match to TRBD1 covers 8 bases. With V trimmed by 4 bases and J by 5 bases, 11 bases remained unmatched. Germline loops: CDR1 KGHDR, CDR2 SFDVKD. The CDR3 runs 16 residues. The CDR3 loop reads CATSEAGTGDNYGYTF. For the CDR3, the DNA is TGTGCCACCAGTGAGGCCGGGACAGGCGATAATTATGGCTACACCTTC.

CDR3 nucleotide sequence: TGTGCCAGCAGACCTTCCTCCTCCCTAGCCGCATCGAGAAATGAGCAGTTCTTC. Protein: CASRPSSSLAASRNEQFF. The rearrangement links TRBV28 to TRBJ2-1; a weak D match, TRBD2 (5 bases). The germline V gene encodes CDR1 MDHEN and CDR2 SYDVKM. This CDR3 contains 18 residues. The ends were cut back, 6 bases at V and 7 bases at J, with 28 bases in the middle.

The V call is TRBV9, the J call TRBJ1-2; 7 positions match TRBD1. Trimming cost V 0 bases and J 4 bases; bases outside gene matches: 6. The CDR3 totals 15 residues. The germline CDR1 and CDR2 sequences are SGDLS and YYNGEE. This CDR3 reads CASSVDPAGGYGYTF. The DNA of the CDR3 is TGTGCCAGCAGCGTAGACCCGGCAGGGGGCTATGGCTACACCTTC.